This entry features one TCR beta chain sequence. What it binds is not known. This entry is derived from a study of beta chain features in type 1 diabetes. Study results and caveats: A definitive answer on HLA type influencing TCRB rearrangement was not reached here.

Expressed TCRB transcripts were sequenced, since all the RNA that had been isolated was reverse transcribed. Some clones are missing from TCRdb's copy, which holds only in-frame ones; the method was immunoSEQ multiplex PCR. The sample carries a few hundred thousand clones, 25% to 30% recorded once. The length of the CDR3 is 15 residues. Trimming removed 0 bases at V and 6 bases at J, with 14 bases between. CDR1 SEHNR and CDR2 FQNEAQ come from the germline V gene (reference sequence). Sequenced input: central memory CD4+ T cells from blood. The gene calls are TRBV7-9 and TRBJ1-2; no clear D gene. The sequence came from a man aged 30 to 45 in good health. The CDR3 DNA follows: TGTGCCAGCAGCTTAGCCGAGCCCACCGGGCATGGCTACACCTTC. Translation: CASSLAEPTGHGYTF.